One T cell receptor (beta chain) is described in this entry. This clonotype was seen many times. It lacks a known antigen. No much larger clone exists at a distance of one base, and base qualities are not known. The treatment or condition label, read with the paper, signifies: allogeneic hematopoietic cell transplantation with graft depleted of TCRalphabeta T cells and CD19 B cells. Transplant recipients were children who received TCRalphabeta/CD19-depleted allogeneic hematopoietic cell grafts. These data are taken from a study of T-cell reconstitution after alpha-beta-depleted transplantation in children listed by TCRdb under 2016. Notes on the research overall: The study quantitatively tracked T-cell immune reconstitution after TCRalphabeta/CD19-depleted allogeneic hematopoietic cell transplantation in children using TCR repertoire profiling. The full study reports these points: In some patients, the high TCRbeta diversity seen at day 60 was put down to recipient T cells and intrathymic progenitors that had survived conditioning. Hyperexpanded clone frequencies declined over subsequent months; after one year, T-cell counts and TCRbeta diversity were mostly attributed to newly produced T cells. The apparently early recovery of alphabetaT-cell counts about two months after transplant reportedly depended on only several hundred rapidly expanded clones that came from non-depleted graft cells.

Preparation of the library involved PCR. TCRdb shows the sequencer as Illumina HiSeq 2500. TCR library preparation used molecular barcoding, with unique molecular identifiers applied to normalize quantification of the TCRbeta repertoire. The public reads were reanalyzed by TCRdb: fastp trimming at Q25, MiXCR alignment, in-frame beta chains only. Merged by CDR3 protein, the rows form single entries marked with the most common genes and DNA. The sample contains 600,000 to 800,000 distinct CDR3 sequences, around 13% of them found a single time. 0.79% of the sample is taken by the ten largest. The CDR3 runs 15 residues from the cysteine to the phenylalanine. The DNA shown is the 45-base CDR3, in frame from base 1. The germline V gene (reference sequence) gives CDR1 as PRHDT and CDR2 as FYEKMQ. Compared with germline, V lacks 5 bases and J lacks 7 bases; bases without a gene match: 14.

The rearranged segments are TRBV13 and TRBJ2-7; 7 middle bases align to TRBD2. Sequencing used PBMCs, obtained before TCRalphabeta/CD19-depleted stem cell transplant. The sequence was obtained from a girl aged 2-15 years with congenital amegakaryocytic thrombocytopenia, due to receive a stem cell transplant. The sequenced DNA: TGTGCCAGCAGCACCTACCGGGACTACCCCAGTGAGCAGTACTTC. This sequence encodes CASSTYRDYPSEQYF.